The present T cell receptor (beta chain) was sequenced within a study of tumor and adjacent non-tumor tissue in lung cancer. In the study overall: Each sample yielded millions of productive TCRbeta reads on average. The study, taken as a whole, reports: Tumor repertoires had a smaller top 100 clone share than normal lung.

Note on this clonotype: No antigen is known for it. At one of its ends the junction is not consistent with the germline gene, which may arise from a read error.

CDR1 and CDR2 from the germline V gene are SGHAT and FQDESV (reference sequence). This CDR3 contains 16 residues. Three rounds of nested PCR, following a modified ARM-PCR protocol, produced the TCRbeta library. TCRdb reprocessed the multiplex PCR reads via MiXCR and lists one record per CDR3 protein. Seen here are about 200,000 distinct CDR3 sequences, 60% to 85% observed once, and the top ten hold about 23%. The template was RNA from unsorted bulk tissue. Sequencing used lung tumor tissue. The rearrangement links TRBV11-1 to TRBJ2-2; D not resolved. This receptor was obtained from a man aged 55 to 70 with non-small cell lung cancer. CDR3 protein: CASSKNQCSYTRELFF. CDR3 nucleotide sequence: TGTGCCAGCAGTAAAAACCAGTGCTCCTACACCAGGGAGCTGTTTTTT.